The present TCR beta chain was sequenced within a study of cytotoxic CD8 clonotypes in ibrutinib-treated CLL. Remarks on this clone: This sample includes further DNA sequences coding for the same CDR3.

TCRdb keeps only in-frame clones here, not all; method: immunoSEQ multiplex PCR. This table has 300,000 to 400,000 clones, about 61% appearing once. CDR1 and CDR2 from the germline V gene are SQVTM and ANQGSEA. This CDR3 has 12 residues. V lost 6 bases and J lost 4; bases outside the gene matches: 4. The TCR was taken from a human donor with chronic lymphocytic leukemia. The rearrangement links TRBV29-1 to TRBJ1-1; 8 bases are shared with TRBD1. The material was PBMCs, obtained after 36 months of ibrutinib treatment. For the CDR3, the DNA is TGCAGCGTCCCCGACAGGGGCACTGAAGCTTTCTTT. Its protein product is CSVPDRGTEAFF. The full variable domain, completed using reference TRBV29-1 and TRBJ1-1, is SAVISQKPSRDICQRGTSLTIQCQVDSQVTMMFWYRQQPGQSLTLIATANQGSEATYESGFVIDKFPISRPNLTFSTLTVSNMSPEDSSIYLCSVPDRGTEAFFGQGTRLTVV.